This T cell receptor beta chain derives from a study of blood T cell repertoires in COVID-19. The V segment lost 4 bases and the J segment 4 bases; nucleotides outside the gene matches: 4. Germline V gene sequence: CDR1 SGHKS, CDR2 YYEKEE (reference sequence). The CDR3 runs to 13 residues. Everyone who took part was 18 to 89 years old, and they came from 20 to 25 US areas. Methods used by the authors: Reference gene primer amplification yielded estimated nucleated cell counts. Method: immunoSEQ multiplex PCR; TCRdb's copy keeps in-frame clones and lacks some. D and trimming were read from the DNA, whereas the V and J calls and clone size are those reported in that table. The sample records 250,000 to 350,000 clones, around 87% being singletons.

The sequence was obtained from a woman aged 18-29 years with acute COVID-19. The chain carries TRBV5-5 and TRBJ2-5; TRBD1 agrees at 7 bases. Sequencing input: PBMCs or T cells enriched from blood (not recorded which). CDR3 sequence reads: CASSPGTVETQYF. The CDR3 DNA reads TGTGCCAGCAGCCCAGGGACAGTAGAGACCCAGTACTTC.